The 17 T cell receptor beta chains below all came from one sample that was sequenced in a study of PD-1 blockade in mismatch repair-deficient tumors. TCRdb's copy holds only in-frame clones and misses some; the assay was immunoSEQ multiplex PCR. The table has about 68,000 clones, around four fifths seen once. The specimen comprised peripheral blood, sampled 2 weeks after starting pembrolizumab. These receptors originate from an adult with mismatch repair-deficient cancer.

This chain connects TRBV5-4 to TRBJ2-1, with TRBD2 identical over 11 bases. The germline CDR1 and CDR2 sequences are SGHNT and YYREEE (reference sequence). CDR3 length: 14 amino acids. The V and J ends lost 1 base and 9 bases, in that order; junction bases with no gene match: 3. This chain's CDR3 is CASSLNSGRGEQFF. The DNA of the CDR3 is TGTGCCAGCAGCTTGAATAGCGGGAGGGGTGAGCAGTTCTTC.

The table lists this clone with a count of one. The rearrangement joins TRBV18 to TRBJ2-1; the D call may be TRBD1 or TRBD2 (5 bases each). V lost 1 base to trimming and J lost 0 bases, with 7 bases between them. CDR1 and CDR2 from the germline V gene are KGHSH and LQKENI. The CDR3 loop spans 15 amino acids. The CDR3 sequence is CASSPRGSSYNEQFF. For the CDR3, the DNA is TGTGCCAGCTCACCACGGGGGAGCTCCTACAATGAGCAGTTCTTC.

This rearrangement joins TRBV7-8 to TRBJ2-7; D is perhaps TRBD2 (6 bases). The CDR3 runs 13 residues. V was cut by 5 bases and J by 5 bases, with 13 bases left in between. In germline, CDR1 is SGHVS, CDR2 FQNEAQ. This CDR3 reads CASSPRGFDEQYF. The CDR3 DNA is TGTGCCAGCAGCCCTCGGGGGTTCGACGAGCAGTACTTC.

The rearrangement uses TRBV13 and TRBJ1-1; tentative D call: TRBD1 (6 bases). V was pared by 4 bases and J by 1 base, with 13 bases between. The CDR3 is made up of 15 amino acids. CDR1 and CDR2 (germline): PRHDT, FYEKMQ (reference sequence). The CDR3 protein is CASSSNPTGNTEAFF. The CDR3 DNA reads TGTGCCAGCAGCTCGAACCCGACAGGGAACACTGAAGCTTTCTTT.

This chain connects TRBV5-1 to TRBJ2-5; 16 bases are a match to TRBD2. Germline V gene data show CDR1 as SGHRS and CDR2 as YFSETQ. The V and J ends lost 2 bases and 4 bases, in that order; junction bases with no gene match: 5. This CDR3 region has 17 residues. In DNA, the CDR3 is TGCGCCAGCAGCTTCGCGGGACTAGCGGGAGGGTCAGAGACCCAGTACTTC. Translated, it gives CASSFAGLAGGSETQYF.

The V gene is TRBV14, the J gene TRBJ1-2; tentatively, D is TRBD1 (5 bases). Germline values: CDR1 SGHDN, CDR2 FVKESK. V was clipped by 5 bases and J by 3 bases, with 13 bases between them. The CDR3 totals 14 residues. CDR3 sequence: CASSARGYYYGYTF. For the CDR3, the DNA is TGTGCCAGCAGCGCACGGGGGTATTACTATGGCTACACCTTC.

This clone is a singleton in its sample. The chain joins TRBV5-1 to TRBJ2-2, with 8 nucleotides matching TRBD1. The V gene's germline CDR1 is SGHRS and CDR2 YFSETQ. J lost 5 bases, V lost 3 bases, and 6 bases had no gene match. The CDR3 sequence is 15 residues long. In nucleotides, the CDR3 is TGCGCCAGCAGCTCACAGGGGGTCGGAACCGGGGAGCTGTTTTTT. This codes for CASSSQGVGTGELFF.

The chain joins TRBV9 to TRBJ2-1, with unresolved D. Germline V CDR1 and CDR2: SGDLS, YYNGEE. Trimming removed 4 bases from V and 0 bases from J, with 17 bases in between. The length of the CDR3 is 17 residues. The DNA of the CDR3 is TGTGCCAGCAGCTCCTATGAGCGATTTAGCTCCTACAATGAGCAGTTCTTC. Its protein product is CASSSYERFSSYNEQFF.

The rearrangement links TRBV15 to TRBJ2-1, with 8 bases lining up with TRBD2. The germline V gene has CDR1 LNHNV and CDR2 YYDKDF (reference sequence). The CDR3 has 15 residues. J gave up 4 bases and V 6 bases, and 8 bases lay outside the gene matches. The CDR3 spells CATRLSGSLYNEQFF. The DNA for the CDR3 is TGTGCCACCAGGTTGAGCGGGAGCTTATACAATGAGCAGTTCTTC. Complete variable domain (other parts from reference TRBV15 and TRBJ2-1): DAMVIQNPRYQVTQFGKPVTLSCSQTLNHNVMYWYQQKSSQAPKLLFHYYDKDFNNEADTPDNFQSRRPNTSFCFLDIRSPGLGDTAMYLCATRLSGSLYNEQFFGPGTRLTVL.

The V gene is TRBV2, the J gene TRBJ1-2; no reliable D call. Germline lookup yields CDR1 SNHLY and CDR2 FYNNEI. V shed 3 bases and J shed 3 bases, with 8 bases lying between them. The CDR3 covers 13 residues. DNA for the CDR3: TGTGCCAGCAGTGATAGGACGGACTATGGCTACACCTTC. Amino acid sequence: CASSDRTDYGYTF.

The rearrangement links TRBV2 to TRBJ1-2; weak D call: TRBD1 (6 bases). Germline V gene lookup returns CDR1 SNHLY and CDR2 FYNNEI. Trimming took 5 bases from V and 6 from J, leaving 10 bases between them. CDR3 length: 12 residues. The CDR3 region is CASSTGFDGYTF. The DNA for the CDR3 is TGTGCCAGCAGTACAGGGTTTGATGGCTACACCTTC. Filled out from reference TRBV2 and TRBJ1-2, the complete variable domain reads EPEVTQTPSHQVTQMGQEVILRCVPISNHLYFYWYRQILGQKVEFLVSFYNNEISEKSEIFDDQFSVERPDGSNFTLKIRSTKLEDSAMYFCASSTGFDGYTFGSGTRLTVV.

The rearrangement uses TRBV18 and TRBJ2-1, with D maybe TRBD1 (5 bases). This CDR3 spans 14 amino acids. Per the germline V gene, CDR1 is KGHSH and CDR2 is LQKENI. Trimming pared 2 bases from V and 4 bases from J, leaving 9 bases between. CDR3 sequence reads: CASSPGATYNEQFF. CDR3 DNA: TGTGCCAGCTCACCAGGGGCAACATACAATGAGCAGTTCTTC.

CDR3 residues: CASSPGGRGNTGELFF. The CDR3 DNA reads TGTGCCAGCAGCCCCGGTGGGCGGGGTAACACCGGGGAGCTGTTTTTT. V gene TRBV7-2 combines with J gene TRBJ2-2; D is possibly TRBD2 (6 bases). The V end lost 5 bases, the J end lost 2 bases, and 15 bases lay between the germline ends. This CDR3 contains 16 residues. In germline, CDR1 is SGHTA, CDR2 FQGNSA.

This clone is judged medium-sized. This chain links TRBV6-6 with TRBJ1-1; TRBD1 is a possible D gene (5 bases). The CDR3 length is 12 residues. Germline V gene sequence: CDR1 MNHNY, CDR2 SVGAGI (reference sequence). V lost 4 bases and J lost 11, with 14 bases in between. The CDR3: CASSSRRDEAFF. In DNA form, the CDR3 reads TGTGCCAGCAGTTCTCGCAGGGATGAGGCTTTCTTT.

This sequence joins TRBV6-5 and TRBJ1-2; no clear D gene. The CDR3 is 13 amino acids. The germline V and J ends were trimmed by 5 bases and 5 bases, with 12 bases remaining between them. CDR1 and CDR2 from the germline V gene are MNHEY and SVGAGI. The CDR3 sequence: CASSGRATYGYTF. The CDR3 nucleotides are TGTGCCAGCAGTGGGAGGGCGACTTATGGCTACACCTTC.

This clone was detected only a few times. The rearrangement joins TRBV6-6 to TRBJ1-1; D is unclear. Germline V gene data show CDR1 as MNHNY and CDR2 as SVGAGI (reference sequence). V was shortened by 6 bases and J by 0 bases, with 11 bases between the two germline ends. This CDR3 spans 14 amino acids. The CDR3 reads CASRNPTVNTEAFF. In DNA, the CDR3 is TGTGCCAGCAGAAATCCGACGGTGAACACTGAAGCTTTCTTT.

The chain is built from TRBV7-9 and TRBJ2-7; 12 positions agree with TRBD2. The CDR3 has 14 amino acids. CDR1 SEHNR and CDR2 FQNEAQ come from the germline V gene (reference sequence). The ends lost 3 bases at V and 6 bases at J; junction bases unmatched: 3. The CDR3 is CASSFLAGGVEQYF. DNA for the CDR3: TGTGCCAGCAGCTTTCTAGCGGGAGGGGTCGAGCAGTACTTC. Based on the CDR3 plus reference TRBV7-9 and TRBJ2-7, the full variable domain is DTGVSQNPRHKITKRGQNVTFRCDPISEHNRLYWYRQTLGQGPEFLTYFQNEAQLEKSRLLSDRFSAERPKGSFSTLEIQRTEQGDSAMYLCASSFLAGGVEQYFGPGTRLTVT.